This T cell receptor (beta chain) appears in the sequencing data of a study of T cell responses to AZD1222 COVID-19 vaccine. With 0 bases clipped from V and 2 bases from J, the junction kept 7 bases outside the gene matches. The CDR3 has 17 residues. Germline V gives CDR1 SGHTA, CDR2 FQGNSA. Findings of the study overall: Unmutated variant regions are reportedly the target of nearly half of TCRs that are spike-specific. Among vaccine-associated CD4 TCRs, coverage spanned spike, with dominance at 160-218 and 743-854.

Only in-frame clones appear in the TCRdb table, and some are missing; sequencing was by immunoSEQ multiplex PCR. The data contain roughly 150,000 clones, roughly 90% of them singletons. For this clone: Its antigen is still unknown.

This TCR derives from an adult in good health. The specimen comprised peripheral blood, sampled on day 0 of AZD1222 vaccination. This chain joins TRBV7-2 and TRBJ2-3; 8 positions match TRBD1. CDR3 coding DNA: TGTGCCAGCAGCTTAGCGCAGGGGGCCCTTACCACAGATACGCAGTATTTT. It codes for CASSLAQGALTTDTQYF.